This T cell receptor (beta chain) was sequenced in a study of T cells after yellow fever vaccination. TCRdb re-called the 5' RACE reads with MiXCR, one entry per CDR3 protein. Altogether 400,000 or so distinct CDR3 sequences are present, 6.2% being singletons, with the ten largest covering roughly 15%. V shed 4 bases and J shed 5 bases, with 6 bases lying between them. Germline V CDR1 and CDR2: ENHRY, SYGVKD. This CDR3 is 11 amino acids long. The sequence came from a man aged 30 to 39 who received the YFV17D yellow fever vaccine. The V and J genes are TRBV10-3 and TRBJ2-7; D unresolved. Sequencing was performed on PBMCs, taken 5 days after the yellow fever booster vaccination. The CDR3 DNA is TGTGCCATCAGTGGGGTCGACGAGCAGTACTTC. Translating gives CAISGVDEQYF.